These 8 T cell receptor beta chains were all obtained from the same sample, sequenced in a study of blood T cell repertoires in COVID-19. The assay was immunoSEQ multiplex PCR, and TCRdb's table has in-frame clones only and misses some. The sample contains about 98,000 clones, 81% of which appear only once. Sequencing used peripheral blood. All receptors come from a woman at least 80 years old with acute or convalescent COVID-19.

This CDR3 reads CASRGATGQGSTRSYNEQFF. CDR3 sequence (DNA): TGTGCCAGCAGGGGGGCTACGGGACAGGGTTCCACCAGGTCCTACAATGAGCAGTTCTTC. The gene calls are TRBV27 and TRBJ2-1, with 9 bases that match TRBD1. The CDR3 loop spans 20 amino acids. V was pared by 6 bases and J by 1 base, with 19 bases of the junction left unmatched. Germline V gives CDR1 MNHEY, CDR2 SMNVEV (reference sequence).

This clone was seen more than once but under ten times. V is TRBV30 and J is TRBJ1-1; D possibly corresponds to TRBD1 (6 bases). The CDR3 consists of 14 residues. The germline gives CDR1 GTSNPN, CDR2 SVGIG (reference sequence). With 0 bases removed from V and 4 bases from J, the gap between germline ends came to 12 bases. The DNA of the CDR3 is TGTGCCTGGAGTGTACAGGGTTTGAGCACTGAAGCTTTCTTT. It codes for CAWSVQGLSTEAFF.

The chain joins TRBV5-6 to TRBJ2-7, with D possibly being TRBD1 (5 bases). The CDR3 spans 14 residues. The germline V gene encodes CDR1 SGHDT and CDR2 YYEEEE. Trimming shortened V by 6 bases and J by 2 bases, and 15 bases separated the two germline ends. This chain's CDR3 is CASTWGHSPYEQYV. The CDR3 bases are TGTGCCAGCACCTGGGGCCATTCCCCCTACGAGCAGTACGTC.

The gene calls are TRBV28 and TRBJ1-5; 10 bases agree with TRBD1. The trim removed 5 bases at V and 7 bases at J, leaving 5 bases unmatched. This CDR3 has 14 residues. Per the germline V gene, CDR1 is MDHEN and CDR2 is SYDVKM. Here the CDR3 DNA reads TGTGCCAGCAGTCTTCCGGGACAGGGGCAGCCCCAGCATTTT. This gives the protein CASSLPGQGQPQHF. Full variable domain (remainder filled in from reference TRBV28 and TRBJ1-5): DVKVTQSSRYLVKRTGEKVFLECVQDMDHENMFWYRQDPGLGLRLIYFSYDVKMKEKGDIPEGYSVSREKKERFSLILESASTNQTSMYLCASSLPGQGQPQHFGDGTRLSIL.

The chain combines TRBV6-5 with TRBJ1-5, with 8 positions matching TRBD1. This CDR3 comprises 14 residues. The germline CDR1 and CDR2 sequences are MNHEY and SVGAGI. Trimming removed 6 bases from V and 11 bases from J; junction bases left unmatched: 12. CDR3 DNA: TGTGCCAGCAGGGCACAGGGGGTAGGCTCGGCCCAGCATTTT. Its protein product is CASRAQGVGSAQHF.

In this sample, this clone turned up once. In DNA form, the CDR3 reads TGTGCCAGCAGCTCGACAAGTCAAGCGGGGGACCCCTACGAGCAGTACTTC. Amino acid sequence: CASSSTSQAGDPYEQYF. The chain has TRBV11-2 and TRBJ2-7, with 8 nucleotides matching TRBD2. CDR1 is SGHAT, CDR2 FQNNGV, per germline. The CDR3 sequence is 17 residues long. Germline trimming cut 4 bases from V and 2 bases from J; bases unmatched to any gene: 13.

The V gene is TRBV5-8, the J gene TRBJ2-3, with 12 bases matching TRBD2. Trimming took 3 bases from V and 2 from J; bases not matched to a gene: 1. This CDR3 is built from 15 residues. From germline, CDR1 is SGHTS and CDR2 YDEGEE. The CDR3 here is CASSWTSGATDTQYF. DNA for the CDR3: TGTGCCAGCAGCTGGACTAGCGGGGCCACAGATACGCAGTATTTT. Full variable domain (missing parts from reference TRBV5-8 and TRBJ2-3): EAGVTQSPTHLIKTRGQQATLRCSPISGHTSVYWYQQALGLGLQFLLWYDEGEERNRGNFPPRFSGRQFPNYSSELNVNALELEDSALYLCASSWTSGATDTQYFGPGTRLTVL.

The chain is built from TRBV19 and TRBJ2-3, with D maybe TRBD2 (6 bases). V was cut by 5 bases and J by 6 bases, with 21 bases left in between. CDR1 LNHDA and CDR2 SQIVND come from the germline V gene (reference sequence). This CDR3 is built from 16 residues. CDR3 in amino acids: CASSDPGRGESDTQYF. The CDR3 nucleotides read TGTGCCAGTAGTGACCCCGGGCGGGGAGAGTCGGATACGCAGTATTTT.